Given below is one T cell receptor beta chain in context. The data were taken from a study of blood T cells in healthy people across ages. For the second PCR, which ran for about 7 to 11 cycles, a sample-barcoded 5' primer and a J-beta primer mix were used. TCRdb re-called the 5' RACE reads with MiXCR, one entry per CDR3 protein. The table lists some 1.5 million distinct CDR3 sequences, under 30% of them singletons. Deletions cut 0 bases from V and 6 bases from J, with 17 bases between. The CDR3 is 15 amino acids. CDR1 is SQVTM and CDR2 is ANQGSEA in the germline V gene. This sequence was found in a woman in her 30s in good health. Source material: blood. The V and J genes are TRBV29-1 and TRBJ1-1, with no clear D. In nucleotides, the CDR3 is TGCAGCGTTGAAGATCTGGGAATGGGTGGGCCTGAAGCTTTCTTT. This gives the protein CSVEDLGMGGPEAFF.